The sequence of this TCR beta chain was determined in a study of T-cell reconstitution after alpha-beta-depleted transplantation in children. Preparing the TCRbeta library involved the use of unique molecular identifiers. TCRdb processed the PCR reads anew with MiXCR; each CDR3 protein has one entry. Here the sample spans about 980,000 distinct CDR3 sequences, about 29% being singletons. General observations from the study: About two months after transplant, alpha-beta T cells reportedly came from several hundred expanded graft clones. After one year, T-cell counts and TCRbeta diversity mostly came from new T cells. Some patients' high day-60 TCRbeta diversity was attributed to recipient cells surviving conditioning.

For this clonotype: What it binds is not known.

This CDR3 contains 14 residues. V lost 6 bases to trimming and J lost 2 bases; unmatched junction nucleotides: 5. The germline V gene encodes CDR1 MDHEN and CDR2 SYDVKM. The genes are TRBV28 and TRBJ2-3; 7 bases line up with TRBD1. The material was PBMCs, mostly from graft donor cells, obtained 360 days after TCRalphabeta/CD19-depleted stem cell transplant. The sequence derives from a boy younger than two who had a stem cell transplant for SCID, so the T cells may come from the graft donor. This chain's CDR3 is CASRETGITDTQYF. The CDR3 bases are TGTGCCAGCAGAGAGACAGGGATCACAGATACGCAGTATTTT. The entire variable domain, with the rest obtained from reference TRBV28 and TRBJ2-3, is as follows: DVKVTQSSRYLVKRTGEKVFLECVQDMDHENMFWYRQDPGLGLRLIYFSYDVKMKEKGDIPEGYSVSREKKERFSLILESASTNQTSMYLCASRETGITDTQYFGPGTRLTVL.